This entry lists 14 T cell receptor beta chains sequenced from one sample in a study of metastatic and nonmetastatic thyroid tumors. Prior to thyroid surgery, none of the patients had received any treatment. TCRdb ran MiXCR on the PCR reads. Of about 8,000 clones in the sample, around 30% are singletons; the top ten hold 25% to 35%. Specimen: tumor tissue. These receptors were collected from a female donor with papillary thyroid cancer or a benign thyroid nodule (not recorded which). Some clones in this sample may be carry-over from other donors' samples.

This rearrangement joins TRBV5-1 to TRBJ2-2; 12 bases are shared with TRBD1. The CDR3 sequence is 16 residues long. From germline, CDR1 is SGHRS and CDR2 YFSETQ. Trimming cost V 3 bases and J 5 bases; bases outside gene matches: 5. The CDR3 coding sequence is TGCGCCAGCAGCTCGGGACAGGGGGCGCCAACCGGGGAGCTGTTTTTT. Protein: CASSSGQGAPTGELFF.

In this sample, this clone turned up many times. CDR3 DNA: TGTGCCAGCAGCCTGACGACAGGGGGAGAGGAAAAACTGTTTTTT. Protein: CASSLTTGGEEKLFF. The V and J genes are TRBV7-9 and TRBJ1-4; 9 bases line up with TRBD1. CDR1 is SEHNR and CDR2 is FQNEAQ in the germline V gene (reference sequence). The CDR3 totals 15 residues. The J segment lost 8 bases and the V segment lost 5 bases, leaving 9 bases of the junction unmatched. The whole variable domain, remainder taken from reference TRBV7-9 and TRBJ1-4, is DTGVSQNPRHKITKRGQNVTFRCDPISEHNRLYWYRQTLGQGPEFLTYFQNEAQLEKSRLLSDRFSAERPKGSFSTLEIQRTEQGDSAMYLCASSLTTGGEEKLFFGSGTQLSVL.

This clone was counted between two and nine times. The V gene is TRBV20-1, the J gene TRBJ2-3; 12 positions agree with TRBD2. V dropped 1 base and J dropped 5; count of bases not matched to a gene: 4. The CDR3 spans 15 residues. Germline-derived CDR1 and CDR2 are DFQATT and SNEGSKA (reference sequence). CDR3 sequence (DNA): TGCAGTGCTAGAGGGACTAGCGGGAATCGAGATACGCAGTATTTT. Translated: CSARGTSGNRDTQYF.

In this sample, this clone turned up a few times. CDR3 sequence: CASSTPTGKETQYF. DNA for the CDR3: TGTGCCAGCAGTACCCCGACAGGGAAGGAGACCCAGTACTTC. The rearrangement uses TRBV27 and TRBJ2-5; 7 bases map to TRBD1. V gave up 5 bases and J gave up 5 bases; unmatched junction bases: 8. Germline loops: CDR1 MNHEY, CDR2 SMNVEV (reference sequence). CDR3 length: 14 amino acids.

Details on this clone: At one end, the junction sequence differs from germline, possibly due to a read error. The chain couples TRBV27 to TRBJ2-7, with D hard to call. This CDR3 contains 15 residues. Per germline, CDR1 MNHEY and CDR2 SMNVEV (reference sequence). CDR3 DNA: TGTGCCTGCAGTCCCTTGTGCCCTCAACACTACGAGCAGTACTTC. This gives the protein CACSPLCPQHYEQYF.

V usage is TRBV10-3 and J usage is TRBJ2-2; TRBD1 matches 11 bases. Trimming removed 10 bases from V and 5 bases from J; junction bases left unmatched: 6. CDR1 ENHRY and CDR2 SYGVKD come from the germline V gene. The CDR3 consists of 14 residues. CDR3 bases: TGTGCCACTGGGACAGGGGGGGATACCGGGGAGCTGTTTTTT. Translation: CATGTGGDTGELFF.

The chain links TRBV7-2 to TRBJ1-2; D may be TRBD1 (5 bases). This CDR3 spans 14 amino acids. Germline V gene sequence: CDR1 SGHTA, CDR2 FQGNSA. V gave up 1 base and J gave up 4 bases, with 10 bases separating them. This chain's CDR3 is CASSLGPGPYGYTF. In DNA, the CDR3 is TGTGCCAGCAGCTTAGGTCCGGGGCCCTATGGCTACACCTTC.

The chain employs TRBV11-3 and TRBJ2-2; D is possibly TRBD1 or TRBD2 (5 bases each). Germline loops: CDR1 SGHNT, CDR2 YENEEA. Trimming stripped 6 bases from V and 2 bases from J, with 10 bases between. The CDR3 spans 14 residues. The CDR3 spells CASRRDVNTGELFF. The CDR3 region has the DNA TGTGCCAGCAGACGGGACGTCAACACCGGGGAGCTGTTTTTT.

Comment on this clone: This sample includes further DNA sequences coding for the same CDR3. The chain couples TRBV7-9 to TRBJ2-2; D may be TRBD1 or TRBD2 (5 bases each). This CDR3 is 14 amino acids long. V lost 4 bases, J lost 5 bases, and 11 bases lay in between. Germline CDR1 is SEHNR and CDR2 is FQNEAQ (reference sequence). CDR3 loop: CASSSGPQTGELFF. The CDR3 DNA reads as TGTGCCAGCAGCTCGGGACCACAGACCGGGGAGCTGTTTTTT.

This clone was found a few times. The V and J genes are TRBV6-1 and TRBJ2-2, with D unresolved. Germline V gene data show CDR1 as MNHNS and CDR2 as SASEGT. Trimming pared 3 bases from V and 4 bases from J, leaving 6 bases between. The CDR3 length is 13 residues. The CDR3 loop is CASSDPSTGELFF. DNA of the CDR3: TGTGCCAGCAGTGACCCTAGCACCGGGGAGCTGTTTTTT.

In this sample, this clone turned up many times. The chain has TRBV20-1 and TRBJ2-5, with D possibly TRBD2 on 6 matching bases. The CDR3 contains 21 residues. Per the germline V gene, CDR1 is DFQATT and CDR2 is SNEGSKA (reference sequence). With 3 bases removed from V and 1 base from J, the gap between germline ends came to 33 bases. The CDR3 DNA reads as TGCAGTGCTAGGGGTTTTTTCGAGGGAAGGCGGGATGGGTCGTTCCAAGAGACCCAGTACTTC. It codes for CSARGFFEGRRDGSFQETQYF.

In its sample, this clone is medium-sized. V and J are TRBV7-9 and TRBJ2-7, with D uncertain. The germline CDR1 and CDR2 sequences are SEHNR and FQNEAQ (reference sequence). Deletions cut 7 bases from V and 7 bases from J, with 20 bases between. The CDR3 spans 14 residues. The CDR3 sequence: CASTDHRRDWEQYF. CDR3 DNA: TGTGCCAGCACCGACCATCGTAGGGATTGGGAGCAGTACTTC.

Points on this clone: One junction end does not reproduce the germline sequence, and a read error may be involved. The genes are TRBV7-2 and TRBJ1-1; D unclear. Germline CDR1 reads SGHTA; CDR2 reads FQGNSA. This CDR3 has 13 amino acids. CDR3 sequence reads: CASSHTKGSEAFF. The CDR3 DNA reads as TGTGCCAGCAGCCACACAAAAGGAAGTGAAGCCTTCTTC.

This clone occurred a few times. V and J are TRBV9 and TRBJ1-2, with D unclear. The CDR3 covers 9 residues. Germline CDR1 SGDLS, CDR2 YYNGEE. The ends were cut back, 3 bases at V and 10 bases at J, with 4 bases in the middle. CDR3 in DNA: TGTGCCAGCAGCGATGACTACACCTTC. It yields the protein CASSDDYTF.